This T cell receptor beta chain was recovered during a study of human T cells and chemical hapten exposure. The time point was: patch test 3, about 24 weeks after DPC sensitization. Sample treatment: therapeutic diphenylcyclopropenone sensitization with weekly scalp DPC. The table lists this clonotype with a few counts. Its cognate antigen is unknown. MiXCR, applied by TCRdb to the RACE reads, yields one record per CDR3 protein. The sample yields roughly 150,000 distinct CDR3 sequences, about a quarter seen once. Trimming removed 8 bases from V and 9 bases from J; junction bases left unmatched: 6. CDR3 length equals 11 residues. CDR1 is GTSNPN and CDR2 is SVGIG in the germline V gene (reference sequence). General observations from the study: With DPC sensitization, TCRs exceeding 1 in 1000 frequency showed no change.

The chain carries TRBV30 and TRBJ1-1, with 10 bases aligning to TRBD1. The material was whole blood, obtained in connection with sensitization to the hapten diphenylcyclopropenone (DPC). This TCR was sampled from a woman between 18 and 30 years old with alopecia areata. Some clones in this sample may be carry-over from other donors' samples. In nucleotides, the CDR3 is TGTGCCGGGACAGGGGAGGGGAAAGCTTTCTTT. It yields the protein CAGTGEGKAFF.